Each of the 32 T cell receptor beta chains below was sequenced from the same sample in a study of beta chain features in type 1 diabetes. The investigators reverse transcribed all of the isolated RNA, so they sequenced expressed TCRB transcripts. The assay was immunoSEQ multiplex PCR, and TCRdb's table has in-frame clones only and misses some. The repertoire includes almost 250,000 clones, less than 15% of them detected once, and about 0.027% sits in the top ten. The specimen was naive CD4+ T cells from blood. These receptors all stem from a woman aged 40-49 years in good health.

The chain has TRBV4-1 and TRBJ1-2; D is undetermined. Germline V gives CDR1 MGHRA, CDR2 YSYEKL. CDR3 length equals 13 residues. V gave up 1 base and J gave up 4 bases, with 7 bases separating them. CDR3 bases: TGCGCCAGCAGCCAAGCAGACACCTATGGCTACACCTTC. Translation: CASSQADTYGYTF.

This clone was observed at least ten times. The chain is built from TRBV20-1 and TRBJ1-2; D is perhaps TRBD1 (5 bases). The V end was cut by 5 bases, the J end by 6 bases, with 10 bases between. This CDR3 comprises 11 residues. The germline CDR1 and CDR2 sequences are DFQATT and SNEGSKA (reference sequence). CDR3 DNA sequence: TGCAGTGCTCTATCCAGGGATGGCTACACCTTC. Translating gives CSALSRDGYTF.

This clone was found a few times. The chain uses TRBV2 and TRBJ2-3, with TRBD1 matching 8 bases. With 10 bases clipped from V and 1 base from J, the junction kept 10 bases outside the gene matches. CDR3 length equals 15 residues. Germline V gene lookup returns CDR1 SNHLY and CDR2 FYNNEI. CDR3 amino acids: CAINRGSFGTDTQYF. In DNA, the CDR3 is TGTGCCATAAACAGGGGGTCTTTTGGCACAGATACGCAGTATTTT.

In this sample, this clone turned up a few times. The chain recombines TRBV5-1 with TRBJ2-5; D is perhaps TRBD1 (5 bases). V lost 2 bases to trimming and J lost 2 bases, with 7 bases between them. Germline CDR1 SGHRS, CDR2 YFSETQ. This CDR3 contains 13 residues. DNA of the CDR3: TGCGCCAGCAGCTTCAACAGGCAAGAGACCCAGTACTTC. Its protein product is CASSFNRQETQYF. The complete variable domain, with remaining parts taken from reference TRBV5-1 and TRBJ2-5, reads KAGVTQTPRYLIKTRGQQVTLSCSPISGHRSVSWYQQTPGQGLQFLFEYFSETQRNKGNFPGRFSGRQFSNSRSEMNVSTLELGDSALYLCASSFNRQETQYFGPGTRLLVL.

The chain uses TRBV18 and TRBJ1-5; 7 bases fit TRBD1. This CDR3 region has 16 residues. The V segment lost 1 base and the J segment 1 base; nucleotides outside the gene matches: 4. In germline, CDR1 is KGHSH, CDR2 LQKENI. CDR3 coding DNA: TGTGCCAGCTCACCACAGGGGGCCGGCAGCAATCAGCCCCAGCATTTT. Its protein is CASSPQGAGSNQPQHF.

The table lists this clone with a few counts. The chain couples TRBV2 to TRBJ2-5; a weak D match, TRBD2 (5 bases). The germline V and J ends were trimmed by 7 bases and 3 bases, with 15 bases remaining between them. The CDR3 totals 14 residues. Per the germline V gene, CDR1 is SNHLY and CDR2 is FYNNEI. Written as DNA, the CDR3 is TGTGCCAGCATTTTCGGGGAATTCGAAGAGACCCAGTACTTC. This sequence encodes CASIFGEFEETQYF.

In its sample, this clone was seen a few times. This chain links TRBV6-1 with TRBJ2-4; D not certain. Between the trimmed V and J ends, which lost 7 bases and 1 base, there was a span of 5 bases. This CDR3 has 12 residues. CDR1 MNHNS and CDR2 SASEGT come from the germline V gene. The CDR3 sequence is CASTSAKNIQYF. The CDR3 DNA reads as TGTGCCAGCACTTCCGCCAAAAACATTCAGTACTTC.

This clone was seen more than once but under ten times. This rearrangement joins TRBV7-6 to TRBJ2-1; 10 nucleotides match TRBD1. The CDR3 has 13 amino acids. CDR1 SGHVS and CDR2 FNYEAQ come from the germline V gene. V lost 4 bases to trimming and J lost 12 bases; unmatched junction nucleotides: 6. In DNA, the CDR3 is TGTGCCAGCAGCTCGGGGGACAGGGGAGGGCAGTTCTTC. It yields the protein CASSSGDRGGQFF.

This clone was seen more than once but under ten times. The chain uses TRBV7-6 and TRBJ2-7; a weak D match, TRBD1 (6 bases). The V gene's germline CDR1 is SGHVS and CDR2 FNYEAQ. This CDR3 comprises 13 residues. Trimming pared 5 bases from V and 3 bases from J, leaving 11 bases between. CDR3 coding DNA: TGTGCCAGCAGCCGAACAGGGCGCTACGAGCAGTACTTC. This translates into CASSRTGRYEQYF.

CDR3 DNA: TGTGCCAGCACCCTAGGACTTGTACAGAACCGGTACTTC. It codes for CASTLGLVQNRYF. The J gene is TRBJ2-4, the V gene TRBV2; the D gene is possibly TRBD2 (5 bases). V was trimmed by 7 bases and J by 15 bases, leaving 22 bases between them. Germline CDR1 reads SNHLY; CDR2 reads FYNNEI. The CDR3 sequence is 13 residues long.

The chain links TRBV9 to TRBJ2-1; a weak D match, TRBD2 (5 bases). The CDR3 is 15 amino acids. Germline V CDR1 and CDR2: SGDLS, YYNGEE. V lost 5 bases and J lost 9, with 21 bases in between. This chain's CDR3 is CASSEADRTWAEQFF. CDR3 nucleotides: TGTGCCAGCAGTGAAGCGGACCGGACGTGGGCTGAGCAGTTCTTC. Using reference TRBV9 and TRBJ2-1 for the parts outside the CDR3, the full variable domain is DSGVTQTPKHLITATGQRVTLRCSPRSGDLSVYWYQQSLDQGLQFLIQYYNGEERAKGNILERFSAQQFPDLHSELNLSSLELGDSALYFCASSEADRTWAEQFFGPGTRLTVL.

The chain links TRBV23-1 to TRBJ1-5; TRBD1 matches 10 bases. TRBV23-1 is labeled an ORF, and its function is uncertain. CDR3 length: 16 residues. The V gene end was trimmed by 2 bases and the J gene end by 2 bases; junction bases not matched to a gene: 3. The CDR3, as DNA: TGCGCCAGCAGTCAAGGGGACAGGGGCCGCAATCAGCCCCAGCATTTT. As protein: CASSQGDRGRNQPQHF.

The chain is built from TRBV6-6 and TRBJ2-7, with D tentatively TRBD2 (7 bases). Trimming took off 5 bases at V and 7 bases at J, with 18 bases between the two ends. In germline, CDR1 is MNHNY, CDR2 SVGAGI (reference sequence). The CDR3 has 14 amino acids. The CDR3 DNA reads TGTGCCAGCAGTACCAGAGGGGGGGACGATGAGCAGTACTTC. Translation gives CASSTRGGDDEQYF.

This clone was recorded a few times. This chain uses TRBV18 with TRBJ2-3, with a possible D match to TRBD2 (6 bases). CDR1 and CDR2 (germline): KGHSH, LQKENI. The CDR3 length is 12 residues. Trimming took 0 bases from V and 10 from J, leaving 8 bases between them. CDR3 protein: CASSPPTGAQYF. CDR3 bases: TGTGCCAGCTCACCACCGACGGGGGCGCAGTATTTT.

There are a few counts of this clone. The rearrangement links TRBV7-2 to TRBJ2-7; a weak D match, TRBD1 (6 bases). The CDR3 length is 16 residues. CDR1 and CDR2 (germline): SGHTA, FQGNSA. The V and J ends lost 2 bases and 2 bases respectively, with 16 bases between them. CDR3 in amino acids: CASSLMGRGTPYEQYF. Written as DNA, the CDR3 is TGTGCCAGCAGCTTAATGGGCAGGGGTACCCCCTACGAGCAGTACTTC.

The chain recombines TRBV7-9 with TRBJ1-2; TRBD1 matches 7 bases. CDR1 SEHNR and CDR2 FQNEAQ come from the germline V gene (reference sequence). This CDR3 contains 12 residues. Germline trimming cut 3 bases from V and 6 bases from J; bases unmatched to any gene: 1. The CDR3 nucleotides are TGTGCCAGCAGCTTTACAGGGGATGGCTACACCTTC. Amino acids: CASSFTGDGYTF.

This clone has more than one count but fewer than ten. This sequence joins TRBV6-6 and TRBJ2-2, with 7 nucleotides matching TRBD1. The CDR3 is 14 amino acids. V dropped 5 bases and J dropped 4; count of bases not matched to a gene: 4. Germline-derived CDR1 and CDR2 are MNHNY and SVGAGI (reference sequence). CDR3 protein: CASSIRQGTGELFF. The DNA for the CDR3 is TGTGCCAGCAGTATAAGACAGGGCACCGGGGAGCTGTTTTTT.

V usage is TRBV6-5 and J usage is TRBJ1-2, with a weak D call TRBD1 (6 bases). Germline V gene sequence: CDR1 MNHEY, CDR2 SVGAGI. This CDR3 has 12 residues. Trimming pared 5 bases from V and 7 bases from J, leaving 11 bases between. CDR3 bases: TGTGCCAGCAGTGAACAGGGTATTGGCTACACCTTC. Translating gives CASSEQGIGYTF.

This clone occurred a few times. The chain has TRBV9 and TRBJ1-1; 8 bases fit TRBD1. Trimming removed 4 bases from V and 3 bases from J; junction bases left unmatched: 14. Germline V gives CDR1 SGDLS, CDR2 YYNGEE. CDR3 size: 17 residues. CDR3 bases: TGTGCCAGCAGCACCTCAGGAAAGGGACAGGTGGACACTGAAGCTTTCTTT. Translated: CASSTSGKGQVDTEAFF.

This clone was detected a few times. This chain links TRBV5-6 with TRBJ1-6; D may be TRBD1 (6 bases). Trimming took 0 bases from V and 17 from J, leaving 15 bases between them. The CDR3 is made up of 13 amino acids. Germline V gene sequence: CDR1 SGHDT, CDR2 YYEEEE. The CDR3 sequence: CASSLVDSGGVHF. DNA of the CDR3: TGTGCCAGCAGCTTGGTAGACAGTGGGGGCGTCCACTTT.

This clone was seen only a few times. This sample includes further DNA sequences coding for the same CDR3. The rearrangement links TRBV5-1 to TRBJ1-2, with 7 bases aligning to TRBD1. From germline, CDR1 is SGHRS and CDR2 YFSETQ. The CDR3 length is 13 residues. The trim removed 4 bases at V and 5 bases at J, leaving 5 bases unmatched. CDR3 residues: CASSRDRDYGYTF. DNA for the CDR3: TGCGCCAGCAGCCGGGACAGAGATTATGGCTACACCTTC.

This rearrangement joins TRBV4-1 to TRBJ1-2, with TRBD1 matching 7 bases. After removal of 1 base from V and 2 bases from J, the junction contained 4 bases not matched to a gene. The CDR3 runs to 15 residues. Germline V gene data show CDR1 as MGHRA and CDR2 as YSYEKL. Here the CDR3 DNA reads TGCGCCAGCAGCCAAGCCTCAGGGGGAAACTATGGCTACACCTTC. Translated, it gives CASSQASGGNYGYTF.

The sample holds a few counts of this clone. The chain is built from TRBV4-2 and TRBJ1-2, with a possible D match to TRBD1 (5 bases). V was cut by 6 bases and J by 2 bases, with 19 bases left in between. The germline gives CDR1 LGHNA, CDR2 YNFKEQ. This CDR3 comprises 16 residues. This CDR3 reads CASSPTGSGANYGYTF. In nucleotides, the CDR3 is TGTGCCAGCAGTCCCACCGGAAGTGGGGCCAACTATGGCTACACCTTC.

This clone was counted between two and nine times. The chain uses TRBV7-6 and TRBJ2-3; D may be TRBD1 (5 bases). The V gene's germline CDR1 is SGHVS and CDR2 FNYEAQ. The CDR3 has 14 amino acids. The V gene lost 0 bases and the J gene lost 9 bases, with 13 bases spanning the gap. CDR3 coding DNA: TGTGCCAGCAGCTTAGCGCCGGAACAGGAGACGCAGTATTTT. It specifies CASSLAPEQETQYF.

DNA for the CDR3: TGCGCCAGCAGCTTGGGGCCCGGGACTAGGCGAAATACGCAGTATTTT. Protein: CASSLGPGTRRNTQYF. The chain links TRBV5-1 to TRBJ2-3, with 8 positions matching TRBD2. V lost 0 bases and J lost 7; bases outside the gene matches: 10. The CDR3 runs 16 residues. Germline V gene sequence: CDR1 SGHRS, CDR2 YFSETQ.

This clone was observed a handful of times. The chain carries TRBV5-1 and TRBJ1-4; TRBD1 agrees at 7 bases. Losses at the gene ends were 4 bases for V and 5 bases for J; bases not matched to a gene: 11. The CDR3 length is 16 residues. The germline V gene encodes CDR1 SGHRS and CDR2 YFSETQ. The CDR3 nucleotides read TGCGCCAGCAGCCCAACGACGGCAGGGGGGAATGAAAAACTGTTTTTT. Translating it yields CASSPTTAGGNEKLFF.

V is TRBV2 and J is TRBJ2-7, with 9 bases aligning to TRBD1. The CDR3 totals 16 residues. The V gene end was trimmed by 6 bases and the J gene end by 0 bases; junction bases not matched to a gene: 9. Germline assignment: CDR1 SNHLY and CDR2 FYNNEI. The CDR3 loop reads CASREKTGGASYEQYF. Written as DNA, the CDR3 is TGTGCCAGCAGAGAAAAGACAGGGGGGGCCTCCTACGAGCAGTACTTC.

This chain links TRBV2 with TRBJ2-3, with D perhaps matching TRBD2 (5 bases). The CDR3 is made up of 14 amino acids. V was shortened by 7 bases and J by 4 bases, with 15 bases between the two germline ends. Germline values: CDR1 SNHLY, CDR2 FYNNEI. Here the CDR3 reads CASNPAGVPDTQYF. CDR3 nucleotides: TGTGCCAGCAACCCGGCCGGGGTCCCAGATACGCAGTATTTT.

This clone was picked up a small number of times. The DNA for the CDR3 is TGCGCCAGCAGCTTCTCTGATGAGCAGTTCTTC. Translated, it gives CASSFSDEQFF. The chain has TRBV5-1 and TRBJ2-1; unclear D gene. Germline V gives CDR1 SGHRS, CDR2 YFSETQ. The CDR3 loop spans 11 amino acids. Trimming removed 2 bases from V and 8 bases from J, with 5 bases in between.

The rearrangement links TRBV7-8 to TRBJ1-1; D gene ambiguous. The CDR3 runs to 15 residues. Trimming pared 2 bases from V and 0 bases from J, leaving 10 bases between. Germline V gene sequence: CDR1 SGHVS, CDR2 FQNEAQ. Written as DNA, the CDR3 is TGTGCCAGCAGCTTAAGTAGACTTATGAACACTGAAGCTTTCTTT. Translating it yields CASSLSRLMNTEAFF.

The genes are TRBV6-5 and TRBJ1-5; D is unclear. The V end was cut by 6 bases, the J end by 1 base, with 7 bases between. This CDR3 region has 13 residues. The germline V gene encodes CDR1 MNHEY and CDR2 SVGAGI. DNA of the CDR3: TGTGCCAGCAGGGCGGTGAGCAATCAGCCCCAGCATTTT. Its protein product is CASRAVSNQPQHF.

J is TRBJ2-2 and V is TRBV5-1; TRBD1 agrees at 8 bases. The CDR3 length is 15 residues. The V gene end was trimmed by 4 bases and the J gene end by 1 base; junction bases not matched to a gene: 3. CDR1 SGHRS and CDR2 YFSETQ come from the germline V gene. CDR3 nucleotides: TGCGCCAGCAGCCCCGGGACAGGGAACACCGGGGAGCTGTTTTTT. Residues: CASSPGTGNTGELFF.